The rows below give T cell receptor beta chains drawn from one sample of a study of blood T cell repertoires in COVID-19. Data came from immunoSEQ multiplex PCR; TCRdb stores just in-frame clones and leaves some out. The sample lists 200,000 or so clones, nearly 90% occurring once. What was sequenced was peripheral blood. These receptor sequences come from a man aged 50-59 years with COVID-19, enrolled during active disease. The CDR3 runs from the conserved cysteine through the conserved F or W. The order of the fields is D gene, clone size, J gene, V gene, CDR3 DNA, CDR3 protein. A D gene is named only where the DNA matches it firmly. Only some rows state a clone size, as once, few, many or a class for expanded clones.

d_gene: -; abundance: once; j_gene: TRBJ1-2; v_gene: TRBV6-2/TRBV6-3; CDR3nt: TGTGCCAGCAGTTACCTCCTGACAGGTGGCGGAGGCTACACCTTC; CDR3aa: CASSYLLTGGGGYTF
d_gene: -; abundance: -; j_gene: TRBJ2-7; v_gene: TRBV3-1/TRBV3-2; CDR3nt: TGTGCCAGCAGCCAAGAGGTTTACAGCTACGAGCAGTACTTC; CDR3aa: CASSQEVYSYEQYF
d_gene: TRBD2; abundance: -; j_gene: TRBJ2-7; v_gene: TRBV6-6; CDR3nt: TGTGCCAGCAGTTACTCGCGGGAGATCCCCTACGAGCAGTACTTC; CDR3aa: CASSYSREIPYEQYF
d_gene: -; abundance: -; j_gene: TRBJ2-5; v_gene: TRBV7-7; CDR3nt: TGTGCTAGCAGCCTGACAAGCTTCCAAGAGACCCAGTACTTC; CDR3aa: CASSLTSFQETQYF
d_gene: -; abundance: -; j_gene: TRBJ2-7; v_gene: TRBV29-1; CDR3nt: TGCAGCGTTGATGGAGGGAGCTCCTACGAGCAGTACTTC; CDR3aa: CSVDGGSSYEQYF
d_gene: TRBD1; abundance: once; j_gene: TRBJ2-7; v_gene: TRBV3-1/TRBV3-2; CDR3nt: TGTGCCAGCAGCCTTCGCACGGGACAGGTCTCCGAGCAGTACTTC; CDR3aa: CASSLRTGQVSEQYF
d_gene: TRBD1; abundance: once; j_gene: TRBJ1-2; v_gene: TRBV6-2/TRBV6-3; CDR3nt: TGTGCCAGCAGTTACCCACCACAGGGGCACTATGGCTACACCTTC; CDR3aa: CASSYPPQGHYGYTF
d_gene: TRBD1; abundance: -; j_gene: TRBJ1-4; v_gene: TRBV11-2; CDR3nt: TGTGCCAGCAGCTTAGGACAGGGAGGTGAAAAACTGTTTTTT; CDR3aa: CASSLGQGGEKLFF
d_gene: -; abundance: -; j_gene: TRBJ1-1; v_gene: TRBV5-1; CDR3nt: TGCGCCAGCAGCCTCGGGGAGGACGAAGCTTTCTTT; CDR3aa: CASSLGEDEAFF
d_gene: TRBD1; abundance: -; j_gene: TRBJ1-6; v_gene: TRBV19; CDR3nt: TGTGCCAGTAGTTCCCGACAGGGGCACAGTTCACCCCTCCACTTT; CDR3aa: CASSSRQGHSSPLHF
d_gene: -; abundance: -; j_gene: TRBJ1-4; v_gene: TRBV5-8; CDR3nt: TGTGCCAGCAGCTTGTGGGCAGACGAAAAACTGTTTTTT; CDR3aa: CASSLWADEKLFF
d_gene: -; abundance: few; j_gene: TRBJ2-4; v_gene: TRBV5-4; CDR3nt: TGTGCCAGCAGCTTAGGCGGGTCGGTCGGAAACATTCAGTACTTC; CDR3aa: CASSLGGSVGNIQYF
d_gene: -; abundance: -; j_gene: TRBJ2-7; v_gene: TRBV4-2; CDR3nt: TGTGCCAGCAGCCAAGACAGGGGCTCTGTCTACGAGCAGTACTTC; CDR3aa: CASSQDRGSVYEQYF
d_gene: TRBD1; abundance: few; j_gene: TRBJ2-1; v_gene: TRBV9; CDR3nt: TGTGCCAGCAGCGTCGGGACAGGGGGCGGCGGGCAGTTCTTC; CDR3aa: CASSVGTGGGGQFF
d_gene: -; abundance: -; j_gene: TRBJ2-3; v_gene: TRBV9; CDR3nt: TGTGCCAGCAGACCCCCCGGGACTGCCACAGATACGCAGTATTTT; CDR3aa: CASRPPGTATDTQYF
d_gene: -; abundance: -; j_gene: TRBJ2-1; v_gene: TRBV11-2; CDR3nt: TGTGCCAGCAGCTTAGGACTAGGTACCTACAATGAGCAGTTCTTC; CDR3aa: CASSLGLGTYNEQFF
d_gene: TRBD1; abundance: -; j_gene: TRBJ2-7; v_gene: TRBV10-3; CDR3nt: TGTGCCATCAGTGGCACGCACAGGGGATCCTACGAGCAGTACTTC; CDR3aa: CAISGTHRGSYEQYF
d_gene: -; abundance: -; j_gene: TRBJ2-1; v_gene: TRBV5-1; CDR3nt: TGCGCCAGCCGGTTAGGGGCTACCAATGAGCAGTTCTTC; CDR3aa: CASRLGATNEQFF
d_gene: -; abundance: -; j_gene: TRBJ2-5; v_gene: TRBV21-1; CDR3nt: TGTGCCAGCCGTCGGGCGGGACCCAAAGAGACCCAGTACTTC; CDR3aa: CASRRAGPKETQYF
d_gene: -; abundance: -; j_gene: TRBJ2-2; v_gene: TRBV7-9; CDR3nt: TGTGCCAGCAGTACTAGCACCGGGGAGCTGTTTTTT; CDR3aa: CASSTSTGELFF
d_gene: TRBD1; abundance: medium-sized; j_gene: TRBJ2-7; v_gene: TRBV7-8; CDR3nt: TGTGCCAGCAGCTTAGGGACAGGGGGCGAGTCATCCTACGAGCAGTACTTC; CDR3aa: CASSLGTGGESSYEQYF
d_gene: -; abundance: -; j_gene: TRBJ2-5; v_gene: TRBV28; CDR3nt: TGTGCCAGCAGTTTATCCGGACTAAATTTGGGGACCCAGTACTTC; CDR3aa: CASSLSGLNLGTQYF
d_gene: TRBD1; abundance: -; j_gene: TRBJ2-7; v_gene: TRBV5-1; CDR3nt: TGCGCCAGCAGCTATACGCCCGGGACAGGGAGCGAGCAGTACTTC; CDR3aa: CASSYTPGTGSEQYF
d_gene: TRBD1; abundance: -; j_gene: TRBJ1-6; v_gene: TRBV27; CDR3nt: TGTGCCAGCAGTTTCCCGGGACAGGGGACACCCCTCCACTTT; CDR3aa: CASSFPGQGTPLHF
d_gene: TRBD1; abundance: -; j_gene: TRBJ2-2; v_gene: TRBV9; CDR3nt: TGTGCCAGCAGCGCGGGACAGGGGTCCGGGGAGCTGTTTTTT; CDR3aa: CASSAGQGSGELFF
d_gene: TRBD2; abundance: -; j_gene: TRBJ2-1; v_gene: TRBV9; CDR3nt: TGTGCCAGCAGCACTCTAGCGGGGGCCCGCAATGAGCAGTTCTTC; CDR3aa: CASSTLAGARNEQFF
d_gene: -; abundance: -; j_gene: TRBJ2-3; v_gene: TRBV19; CDR3nt: TGTGCCAGTAGTATTGCACACCACACAGATACGCAGTATTTT; CDR3aa: CASSIAHHTDTQYF
d_gene: -; abundance: -; j_gene: TRBJ1-6; v_gene: TRBV5-4; CDR3nt: TGTGCCAGCAGCTTGCCTGGACAGATTTCACCCCTCCACTTT; CDR3aa: CASSLPGQISPLHF
d_gene: -; abundance: -; j_gene: TRBJ2-7; v_gene: TRBV6-5; CDR3nt: TGTGCCAGCAGTTACTCGAGCAGGGACACCTACGAGCAGTACTTC; CDR3aa: CASSYSSRDTYEQYF
d_gene: -; abundance: -; j_gene: TRBJ2-7; v_gene: TRBV4-1; CDR3nt: TGCGCCAGCAGCAAGGGGAGGGACAGGTCCTACGAGCAGTACTTC; CDR3aa: CASSKGRDRSYEQYF
d_gene: -; abundance: -; j_gene: TRBJ2-5; v_gene: TRBV28; CDR3nt: TGTGCCAGCAGTAACCGGGACATCCAAGAGACCCAGTACTTC; CDR3aa: CASSNRDIQETQYF
d_gene: TRBD1; abundance: -; j_gene: TRBJ2-7; v_gene: TRBV7-3; CDR3nt: TGTGCCAGCAGTCCGGGACAGGGATACGAGCAGTACTTC; CDR3aa: CASSPGQGYEQYF
d_gene: -; abundance: -; j_gene: TRBJ1-1; v_gene: TRBV27; CDR3nt: TGTGCCAGCAGTTTAAGAGGGAGGGGGGCCGCGGACACTGAAGCTTTCTTT; CDR3aa: CASSLRGRGAADTEAFF
d_gene: TRBD1; abundance: once; j_gene: TRBJ1-3; v_gene: TRBV2; CDR3nt: TGTGCCAGCAGGGACAGGCAAAACTCTGGAAACACCATATATTTT; CDR3aa: CASRDRQNSGNTIYF
d_gene: TRBD2; abundance: once; j_gene: TRBJ2-7; v_gene: TRBV5-1; CDR3nt: TGCGCCAGCAGCTTGGGTGGGGGGGACGCCTACGAGCAGTACTTC; CDR3aa: CASSLGGGDAYEQYF
d_gene: -; abundance: -; j_gene: TRBJ2-3; v_gene: TRBV7-9; CDR3nt: TGTGCCAGCAGCCCGGACTTTACTAGCACAGATACGCAGTATTTT; CDR3aa: CASSPDFTSTDTQYF
d_gene: TRBD1; abundance: -; j_gene: TRBJ2-2; v_gene: TRBV28; CDR3nt: TGTGCCAGCAGTAGGGGGACAGTCACCGGGGAGCTGTTTTTT; CDR3aa: CASSRGTVTGELFF
d_gene: -; abundance: -; j_gene: TRBJ2-3; v_gene: TRBV19; CDR3nt: TGTGCCAGTAGTATAGTCGACTCTAGCACAGATACGCAGTATTTT; CDR3aa: CASSIVDSSTDTQYF
d_gene: -; abundance: -; j_gene: TRBJ2-3; v_gene: TRBV7-6; CDR3nt: TGTGCCAGCAGCGCGGGTCAGGGGCAGGCCGATACGCAGTATTTT; CDR3aa: CASSAGQGQADTQYF
d_gene: TRBD1; abundance: -; j_gene: TRBJ2-1; v_gene: TRBV29-1; CDR3nt: TGCAGCGTTGAAAAGGGGACAGGGGCGGATGAGCAGTTCTTC; CDR3aa: CSVEKGTGADEQFF
d_gene: TRBD1; abundance: -; j_gene: TRBJ1-5; v_gene: TRBV27; CDR3nt: TGTGCCAGCTCCCGGGACAGTCTTAGCAATCAGCCCCAGCATTTT; CDR3aa: CASSRDSLSNQPQHF
d_gene: TRBD1; abundance: -; j_gene: TRBJ1-2; v_gene: TRBV5-6; CDR3nt: TGTGCCAGCACCCTACAGGGGGCGAGGTATGGCTACACCTTC; CDR3aa: CASTLQGARYGYTF
d_gene: -; abundance: -; j_gene: TRBJ1-6; v_gene: TRBV30; CDR3nt: TGTGCCTGGAGTGGGGGGCGATTGAATTCACCCCTCCACTTT; CDR3aa: CAWSGGRLNSPLHF
d_gene: TRBD2; abundance: -; j_gene: TRBJ2-2; v_gene: TRBV5-1; CDR3nt: TGCGCCAGCAGCTTGGGGGACTATTTCACCGGGGAGCTGTTTTTT; CDR3aa: CASSLGDYFTGELFF
d_gene: TRBD1; abundance: -; j_gene: TRBJ2-7; v_gene: TRBV27; CDR3nt: TGTGCCAGCAGCGACCGGGACAGGGCCTACGAGCAGTACTTC; CDR3aa: CASSDRDRAYEQYF
d_gene: TRBD2; abundance: -; j_gene: TRBJ2-1; v_gene: TRBV4-2; CDR3nt: TGTGCCAGCAGCTTGACTAGCGGGAGTTACAATGAGCAGTTCTTC; CDR3aa: CASSLTSGSYNEQFF
d_gene: -; abundance: -; j_gene: TRBJ2-3; v_gene: TRBV18; CDR3nt: TGTGCCAGCTCACCCAGCAGGACTGCTACAGATACGCAGTATTTT; CDR3aa: CASSPSRTATDTQYF
d_gene: TRBD2; abundance: -; j_gene: TRBJ2-1; v_gene: TRBV5-6; CDR3nt: TGTGCCAGCAGCCTACGGACTAGCGGGAGCTCCTACAATGAGCAGTTCTTC; CDR3aa: CASSLRTSGSSYNEQFF
d_gene: -; abundance: -; j_gene: TRBJ2-4; v_gene: TRBV7-2; CDR3nt: TGTGCCAGCAGCTCTTACAGCCTAGCCAAAAACATTCAGTACTTC; CDR3aa: CASSSYSLAKNIQYF
d_gene: TRBD2; abundance: -; j_gene: TRBJ2-7; v_gene: TRBV11-2; CDR3nt: TGTGCCAGCAGCCCCCGGACTAGCGGGAGTGGATACGAGCAGTACTTC; CDR3aa: CASSPRTSGSGYEQYF
d_gene: -; abundance: -; j_gene: TRBJ2-3; v_gene: TRBV19; CDR3nt: TGTGCCAGTAGTATCTCGGGTTTCACAGATACGCAGTATTTT; CDR3aa: CASSISGFTDTQYF